The 21 T cell receptor beta chains listed next were all sequenced from one sample in a study of cytomegalovirus exposure and HLA in healthy donors. Use of 60 Vbeta and 13 Jbeta primers characterized the PCR. Only in-frame clones appear in the TCRdb table, and some are missing; sequencing was by immunoSEQ multiplex PCR. The repertoire holds approximately 110,000 clones, with around 75% as singletons. Sequenced input: PBMCs. These receptors were obtained from a man aged 35 to 55 in good health and CMV-seronegative.

This sequence joins TRBV19 and TRBJ2-3; 8 positions agree with TRBD2. Germline V gene lookup returns CDR1 LNHDA and CDR2 SQIVND (reference sequence). V shed 4 bases and J 6 bases; nucleotides not matched to a gene: 15. CDR3 length: 17 residues. The CDR3 DNA is TGTGCCAGTAGTAAGACCCACAGCGGGGGCCCCCGGGATACGCAGTATTTT. Protein sequence: CASSKTHSGGPRDTQYF.

This clone showed up just once. The rearrangement links TRBV27 to TRBJ2-3; no firm D call. This CDR3 comprises 14 residues. Germline-derived CDR1 and CDR2 are MNHEY and SMNVEV (reference sequence). Deletions cut 3 bases from V and 4 bases from J, with 11 bases between. CDR3 sequence: CASSLASIADTQYF. The DNA for the CDR3 is TGTGCCAGCAGTTTGGCCAGTATTGCAGATACGCAGTATTTT.

This clone was observed a single time. The rearrangement uses TRBV6-5 and TRBJ2-7, with 7 bases lining up with TRBD1. Germline lookup yields CDR1 MNHEY and CDR2 SVGAGI. The length of the CDR3 is 12 residues. V was clipped by 6 bases and J by 6 bases; unmatched bases: 5. DNA for the CDR3: TGTGCCAGCAGCTTGACAGGGCGCGAGCAGTACTTC. Translated: CASSLTGREQYF.

V usage is TRBV27 and J usage is TRBJ2-4; 9 bases map to TRBD1. Germline CDR1 is MNHEY and CDR2 is SMNVEV (reference sequence). The length of the CDR3 is 16 residues. After removal of 5 bases from V and 3 bases from J, the junction contained 8 bases not matched to a gene. The CDR3 loop reads CASSPHRGQVKNIQYF. CDR3 DNA sequence: TGTGCCAGCAGTCCGCACAGGGGGCAGGTCAAAAACATTCAGTACTTC.

The V and J genes are TRBV5-1 and TRBJ1-2; TRBD1 agrees at 7 bases. J lost 2 bases, V lost 4 bases, and 2 bases had no gene match. CDR1 and CDR2 from the germline V gene are SGHRS and YFSETQ. The CDR3 is 13 residues long. As DNA, the CDR3 is TGCGCCAGCAGCCCGGGACAGAACTATGGCTACACCTTC. Its translation is CASSPGQNYGYTF.

This clone was recorded a few times. The chain is built from TRBV5-5 and TRBJ1-1; D unresolved. The V gene lost 4 bases and the J gene lost 1 base, with 11 bases spanning the gap. Germline V lookup: CDR1 SGHKS, CDR2 YYEKEE (reference sequence). The CDR3 has 14 amino acids. The CDR3 sequence: CASSPGWANTEAFF. The DNA for the CDR3 is TGTGCCAGCAGCCCAGGCTGGGCGAACACTGAAGCTTTCTTT.

In its sample, this clone was seen a few times. The genes are TRBV29-1 and TRBJ1-2; 10 bases map to TRBD1. The trim removed 7 bases at V and 5 bases at J, leaving 7 bases unmatched. This CDR3 is 13 amino acids long. Germline CDR1 is SQVTM and CDR2 is ANQGSEA. The CDR3 DNA reads as TGCAGCGCATCGACAGGGGGCGATTATGGCTACACCTTC. It translates to CSASTGGDYGYTF.

This chain uses TRBV7-8 with TRBJ2-1; 8 positions agree with TRBD2. Germline V gene sequence: CDR1 SGHVS, CDR2 FQNEAQ. V gave up 1 base and J gave up 4 bases; unmatched junction bases: 6. The CDR3 has 16 residues. The CDR3 region has the DNA TGTGCCAGCAGCTTAGTCCCAGCGGGGGATTACAATGAGCAGTTCTTC. It is translated as CASSLVPAGDYNEQFF.

The rearrangement joins TRBV19 to TRBJ2-1, with 9 bases identical to TRBD2. V gave up 4 bases and J gave up 7 bases; unmatched junction bases: 8. The CDR3 totals 15 residues. Per germline, CDR1 LNHDA and CDR2 SQIVND (reference sequence). CDR3 in DNA: TGTGCCAGTAGTAACTCCGGGACTAGCAAGAATGAGCAGTTCTTC. It translates to CASSNSGTSKNEQFF.

This clone showed up just a few times. The rearrangement joins TRBV28 to TRBJ2-7; 9 bases agree with TRBD2. Trimming took 3 bases from V and 6 from J; bases not matched to a gene: 6. Germline V gene data show CDR1 as MDHEN and CDR2 as SYDVKM. The length of the CDR3 is 14 residues. The CDR3 region has the DNA TGTGCCAGCAGTTTTGGGGGACTAGCCGCCGAGCAGTACTTC. It specifies CASSFGGLAAEQYF.

This clone was picked up a small number of times. The J gene is TRBJ1-5, the V gene TRBV2; a possible D gene is TRBD1 (5 bases). This CDR3 region has 15 residues. The germline gives CDR1 SNHLY, CDR2 FYNNEI. V lost 6 bases and J 3 bases, leaving 15 bases between the germline ends. CDR3 bases: TGTGCCAGCAGGACGGGGGAATTAAACAATCAGCCCCAGCATTTT. Translated: CASRTGELNNQPQHF.

The V gene is TRBV7-8, the J gene TRBJ2-7, with D possibly being TRBD2 (5 bases). Per germline, CDR1 SGHVS and CDR2 FQNEAQ. Trimming removed 1 base at V and 2 bases at J, with 15 bases between. This CDR3 spans 16 amino acids. DNA for the CDR3: TGTGCCAGCAGCTTAGGCTGGCTAGCCCGCCCCTACGAGCAGTACTTC. It is translated as CASSLGWLARPYEQYF.

A single count supports this clone. The CDR3 is CASSQVGVGELFF. The CDR3, as DNA: TGCGCCAGCAGCCAAGTAGGGGTCGGGGAGCTGTTTTTT. The chain carries TRBV4-1 and TRBJ2-2, with D tentatively TRBD1 (5 bases). The CDR3 loop spans 13 amino acids. Germline loops: CDR1 MGHRA, CDR2 YSYEKL. The V end lost 1 base, the J end lost 7 bases, and 7 bases lay between the germline ends.

The chain uses TRBV27 and TRBJ2-3; 7 bases are a match to TRBD2. J gave up 6 bases and V 6 bases, and 6 bases lay outside the gene matches. Germline V lookup: CDR1 MNHEY, CDR2 SMNVEV (reference sequence). The CDR3 runs to 13 residues. CDR3 amino acids: CASSIVSGDTQYF. The DNA of the CDR3 is TGTGCCAGCAGCATAGTTAGCGGGGATACGCAGTATTTT.

J is TRBJ1-2 and V is TRBV6-6; D remains unclear. Per germline, CDR1 MNHNY and CDR2 SVGAGI (reference sequence). The CDR3 covers 11 residues. Trimming removed 2 bases from V and 6 bases from J, with 4 bases in between. The CDR3 coding sequence is TGTGCCAGCAGTTACCCGGATGGCTACACCTTC. Its protein product is CASSYPDGYTF.

The chain links TRBV29-1 to TRBJ2-7, with D hard to call. Trimming took off 4 bases at V and 3 bases at J, with 7 bases between the two ends. The CDR3 has 11 residues. CDR1 is SQVTM and CDR2 is ANQGSEA in the germline V gene. DNA of the CDR3: TGCAGCGTTGTTTACAGCTACGAGCAGTACTTC. Translated, it gives CSVVYSYEQYF.

V usage is TRBV6-1 and J usage is TRBJ2-1, with TRBD2 as a possible D gene (6 bases). Germline V gene data show CDR1 as MNHNS and CDR2 as SASEGT. The V and J ends lost 9 bases and 9 bases respectively, with 12 bases between them. The CDR3 extends over 11 amino acids. The CDR3 is CASPRGSEQFF. DNA for the CDR3: TGTGCCAGTCCGCGGGGCAGTGAGCAGTTCTTC.

V and J are TRBV9 and TRBJ2-1; 10 nucleotides align to TRBD2. The CDR3 has 13 amino acids. Trimming removed 0 bases from V and 10 bases from J; junction bases left unmatched: 1. Germline CDR1 is SGDLS and CDR2 is YYNGEE. The CDR3 DNA is TGTGCCAGCAGCGTAGCGGGACTAGCGGAGCAGTTCTTC. Translated: CASSVAGLAEQFF.

This chain uses TRBV6-1 with TRBJ2-3; D not certain. V shed 1 base and J shed 7 bases, with 12 bases lying between them. CDR1 is MNHNS and CDR2 is SASEGT in the germline V gene. CDR3 length equals 14 residues. The CDR3 region is CASSEVERSYTQYF. CDR3 sequence (DNA): TGTGCCAGCAGTGAAGTGGAGCGCAGTTATACGCAGTATTTT.

V gene TRBV18 combines with J gene TRBJ2-1, with TRBD1 identical over 9 bases. Germline trimming cut 3 bases from V and 8 bases from J; bases unmatched to any gene: 8. The CDR3 runs to 15 residues. Germline V lookup: CDR1 KGHSH, CDR2 LQKENI. DNA of the CDR3: TGTGCCAGCTCACCCGGACAGGGGCGGGTCGATGAGCAGTTCTTC. It is translated as CASSPGQGRVDEQFF.

In this sample, this clone turned up a few times. This rearrangement joins TRBV14 to TRBJ1-1; D call uncertain. The CDR3 covers 13 residues. Germline CDR1 SGHDN, CDR2 FVKESK. V was clipped by 1 base and J by 7 bases, with 10 bases between them. The CDR3 region has the DNA TGTGCCAGCAGCCAAGTGAGGGTTGGTGAAGCTTTCTTT. It specifies CASSQVRVGEAFF. Full variable domain (remainder filled in from reference TRBV14 and TRBJ1-1): EAGVTQFPSHSVIEKGQTVTLRCDPISGHDNLYWYRRVMGKEIKFLLHFVKESKQDESGMPNNRFLAERTGGTYSTLKVQPAELEDSGVYFCASSQVRVGEAFFGQGTRLTVV.